This T cell receptor (beta chain) derives from a study of regulatory T cells in long-lasting Graves disease. Specified time point: newly diagnosed GD, antithyroid drugs for less than 3 months. Extracted RNA from PBMCs served as the source of the TCR library. Sequencing libraries for TCR beta were prepared with iRepertoire HTBI primers and Arm-PCR of CDR3 regions. TCRdb called the multiplex PCR reads again in MiXCR, with one record for every CDR3 protein. The repertoire holds some 600,000 distinct CDR3 sequences, roughly a sixth seen once, with 12% in the top ten. This CDR3 contains 13 residues. Looked up from germline, CDR1 is SQVTM and CDR2 is ANQGSEA. With 5 bases removed from V and 7 bases from J, the gap between germline ends came to 15 bases. This sample also belongs to another study, concerning T cells in Graves' hyperthyroidism and ophthalmopathy.

This chain connects TRBV29-1 to TRBJ2-1, with D tentatively TRBD1 (6 bases). The sequencing here drew on peripheral blood mononuclear cells (PBMCs), taken at new diagnosis, from a patient treated with antithyroid drugs. This sequence originates from a man between 18 and 35 years old with Graves disease. The CDR3 is CSVRTDSRNEQFF. The CDR3 coding sequence is TGCAGCGTTCGTACGGACAGCAGAAATGAGCAGTTCTTC.